These 3 T cell receptor beta chains came from one sample sequenced in a study of blood T cell repertoires in COVID-19. Clones were read by immunoSEQ multiplex PCR, and TCRdb kept only the in-frame ones, dropping some. The sample yields approximately 110,000 clones, 85% to 90% seen once. The specimen was peripheral blood. Source of these receptors: a woman older than 75 with acute or convalescent COVID-19.

The genes are TRBV10-3 and TRBJ2-1, with 11 bases aligning to TRBD2. Germline V lookup: CDR1 ENHRY, CDR2 SYGVKD. V shed 9 bases, J shed 8 bases, and the junction held 3 bases outside the gene matches. This CDR3 comprises 12 residues. CDR3 nucleotide sequence: TGTGCCATTAGCGGGGGGGCCGATGAGCAGTTCTTC. Its protein is CAISGGADEQFF.

The genes are TRBV27 and TRBJ2-2, with 9 nucleotides matching TRBD1. V lost 6 bases, J lost 1 base, and 3 bases stayed unmatched. The CDR3 covers 15 residues. Germline lookup yields CDR1 MNHEY and CDR2 SMNVEV (reference sequence). The chain's CDR3 is CASRQTGGNTGELFF. The DNA of the CDR3 is TGTGCCAGCAGGCAGACAGGGGGGAACACCGGGGAGCTGTTTTTT.

The J gene is TRBJ2-4, the V gene TRBV7-2, with TRBD2 matching over 11 bases. The V gene's germline CDR1 is SGHTA and CDR2 FQGNSA. Trimming removed 3 bases from V and 3 bases from J; junction bases left unmatched: 4. The CDR3 loop spans 16 amino acids. The CDR3 coding sequence is TGTGCCAGCAGCTTGGGAGGGACTAGCGGCAAAAACATTCAGTACTTC. Protein sequence: CASSLGGTSGKNIQYF.